This is a list of T cell receptor beta chains from one sample in a study of beta chain features in type 1 diabetes. Assay used: immunoSEQ multiplex PCR; TCRdb lists only in-frame clones, some missing. Of roughly 230,000 clones in the sample, about 10% are singletons; the top ten hold 0.034%. The sequenced material came from naive CD4+ T cells from blood. The receptors were sampled from a woman aged 18-29 years in good health. Both conserved end residues are part of each CDR3. A D gene is named only where the DNA matches it firmly. Part of the rows lack a size; the others show once, few, many or a class for expanded clones.

J | V | size | D | CDR3 | DNA
TRBJ1-6 | TRBV6-5 | few | . | CASSYSRRDNSPLHF | TGTGCCAGCAGTTACTCAAGGCGGGATAATTCACCCCTCCACTTT
TRBJ1-2 | TRBV23-1 | few | TRBD1 | CASSQNQGAPFRPLYGYTF | TGCGCCAGCAGTCAGAATCAGGGGGCGCCTTTTCGCCCCCTCTATGGCTACACCTTC
TRBJ2-1 | TRBV6-5 | few | TRBD2 | CASSFGGSGGYNEQFF | TGTGCCAGCAGTTTCGGTGGTAGCGGGGGGTACAATGAGCAGTTCTTC
TRBJ2-5 | TRBV5-6 | few | . | CASSLWLGRERETQYF | TGTGCCAGCAGCTTGTGGCTGGGCAGGGAAAGGGAGACCCAGTACTTC
TRBJ2-1 | TRBV12-5 | few | TRBD2 | CASGLLSSGGAHEQFF | TGTGCTAGTGGTTTGCTCTCTAGCGGGGGGGCCCATGAGCAGTTCTTC
TRBJ2-1 | TRBV18 | . | TRBD2 | CASSPPGSLAAYNEQFF | TGTGCCAGCTCGCCCCCCGGAAGTCTAGCGGCCTACAATGAGCAGTTCTTC
TRBJ1-5 | TRBV6-1 | few | . | CASRGDSNQPQHF | TGTGCCAGCAGGGGAGATAGCAATCAGCCCCAGCATTTT
TRBJ2-1 | TRBV6-5 | few | . | CASNWRQVYNEQFF | TGTGCCAGCAACTGGAGACAGGTATACAATGAGCAGTTCTTC
TRBJ2-5 | TRBV5-1 | few | TRBD2 | CASSLGLAGVSLHLQETQYF | TGCGCCAGCAGCTTGGGGCTAGCGGGGGTAAGCCTCCACCTCCAAGAGACCCAGTACTTC
TRBJ1-1 | TRBV5-1 | few | . | CASSLRGKGNTEAFF | TGCGCCAGCAGCTTGAGGGGCAAAGGGAACACTGAAGCTTTCTTT
TRBJ1-3 | TRBV7-2 | . | . | CASSLVYGRGNTIYF | TGTGCCAGCAGCTTAGTCTATGGCAGGGGAAACACCATATATTTT
TRBJ1-2 | TRBV19 | . | TRBD1 | CASSNPGQANYGYTF | TGTGCCAGTAGTAACCCGGGACAGGCTAACTATGGCTACACCTTC
TRBJ2-2 | TRBV7-6 | . | TRBD2 | CASSFLTSGSPGELFF | TGTGCCAGCAGCTTCCTCACTAGCGGGAGCCCCGGGGAGCTGTTTTTT
TRBJ2-5 | TRBV18 | few | . | CASSPPGGQKETQYF | TGTGCCAGCTCACCACCGGGGGGACAGAAAGAGACCCAGTACTTC
TRBJ2-7 | TRBV29-1 | many | . | CSVVDGTYEQYF | TGCAGCGTTGTCGACGGGACCTACGAGCAGTACTTC
TRBJ2-1 | TRBV15 | few | TRBD1 | CATSRVETGINEQFF | TGTGCCACCAGCAGAGTGGAGACAGGGATCAATGAGCAGTTCTTC
TRBJ2-1 | TRBV9 | few | . | CASSVTPRVDSYNEQFF | TGTGCCAGCAGCGTAACTCCCAGGGTGGACTCCTACAATGAGCAGTTCTTC
TRBJ2-2 | TRBV14 | . | . | CASSPRLVGAGELFF | TGTGCCAGCAGCCCTAGACTAGTTGGGGCCGGGGAGCTGTTTTTT
TRBJ1-3 | TRBV5-6 | . | TRBD1 | CASKPTGAGGNTIYF | TGTGCCAGCAAGCCCACAGGGGCGGGCGGAAACACCATATATTTT
TRBJ2-2 | TRBV7-3 | . | . | CASSLRAGPNTGELFF | TGTGCCAGCAGCTTACGTGCAGGTCCGAACACCGGGGAGCTGTTTTTT
TRBJ1-2 | TRBV7-8 | . | TRBD1 | CASSAGTASYGYTF | TGTGCCAGCAGCGCCGGGACAGCGAGCTATGGCTACACCTTC
TRBJ1-5 | TRBV6-1 | . | . | CASFFAGPGNQPQHF | TGTGCCAGCTTTTTCGCGGGGCCGGGCAATCAGCCCCAGCATTTT
TRBJ2-2 | TRBV7-8 | once | TRBD1 | CASSSRDRRFGELFF | TGTGCCAGCAGTTCCCGGGACAGGCGATTCGGGGAGCTGTTTTTT
TRBJ2-6 | TRBV4-1 | few | . | CASSHTGAGSGANVLTF | TGCGCCAGCAGTCATACAGGTGCCGGCTCTGGGGCCAACGTCCTGACTTTC
TRBJ2-7 | TRBV27 | . | . | CASSPLLSYRNYYEQYF | TGTGCCAGCAGTCCACTTCTTTCGTACAGGAATTACTACGAGCAGTACTTC
TRBJ1-5 | TRBV5-6 | few | . | CASSLAVSNQPQHF | TGTGCCAGCAGCTTGGCGGTTAGCAATCAGCCCCAGCATTTT
TRBJ1-4 | TRBV28 | . | TRBD1 | CASSLLYGTGLFF | TGTGCCAGCAGTTTATTGTACGGGACAGGGCTGTTTTTT
TRBJ2-1 | TRBV12-5 | . | TRBD2 | CASGAGPSGIGEQFF | TGTGCCAGTGGGGCCGGGCCTAGCGGGATAGGTGAGCAGTTCTTC
TRBJ2-1 | TRBV7-9 | few | TRBD2 | CASSLVRLAENEQFF | TGTGCCAGCAGCTTAGTTCGACTAGCGGAGAATGAGCAGTTCTTC